This T cell receptor beta chain was captured in a study of blood T cell repertoires in COVID-19. Seattle's cohort entered during active infection and was followed longitudinally. This CDR3 is built from 15 residues. CDR1 KGHSH and CDR2 LQKENI come from the germline V gene. V was pared by 3 bases and J by 5 bases, with 5 bases of the junction left unmatched. Clones were read by immunoSEQ multiplex PCR, and TCRdb kept only the in-frame ones, dropping some. The data hold roughly 180,000 clones, with 70% to 90% observed a single time. The sequencing input was peripheral blood. The sequence was obtained from an older man with COVID-19, enrolled during active disease. V is TRBV18 and J is TRBJ2-5; 11 bases are shared with TRBD1. The CDR3: CASSPDRGPMETQYF. The CDR3 DNA sequence: TGTGCCAGCTCACCGGACAGGGGGCCGATGGAGACCCAGTACTTC. The variable domain in full, with the rest retrieved from reference TRBV18 and TRBJ2-5, is NAGVMQNPRHLVRRRGQEARLRCSPMKGHSHVYWYRQLPEEGLKFMVYLQKENIIDESGMPKERFSAEFPKEGPSILRIQQVVRGDSAAYFCASSPDRGPMETQYFGPGTRLLVL.